This T cell receptor beta chain was identified during a study of control samples from healthy donors and cancer patients. Here immunoSEQ multiplex PCR was the method, and the copy in TCRdb shows in-frame clones only, minus some. The top ten hold 2% to 3% of the sample, which has over 85,000 clones, around 90% seen once. V shed 5 bases and J shed 1 base, with 11 bases lying between them. Germline values: CDR1 MNHEY, CDR2 SMNVEV (reference sequence). CDR3 length: 14 amino acids. The TCR comes from a woman in her late teens or twenties in good health. The chain has TRBV27 and TRBJ2-5, with D possibly matching TRBD1 (5 bases). Sequencing was performed on blood. The CDR3 reads CASSVDTFQETQYF. DNA for the CDR3: TGTGCCAGCAGTGTGGACACCTTCCAAGAGACCCAGTACTTC.